Listed below are T cell receptor beta chains from one sample, sequenced in a study of Ad26.COV2.S vaccination and SARS-CoV-2 variants. Repertoires were generated with immunoSEQ multiplex PCR, while TCRdb's copy carries only in-frame clones and drops some. The sample includes hundreds of thousands of clones, around 88% seen only once; the top ten take about 10%. Sample: peripheral blood, taken in a trial of Ad26.COV2.S vaccine versus placebo. These receptors originate from a person aged 18-65 years who received the Ad26.COV2.S COVID-19 vaccine or a placebo. Each CDR3 is given with its conserved first and last residue. The D gene is left open where the match is weak. Not all rows give a size; the values are once, few, many and, for expanded clones, a class.

abundance	d_gene	v_gene	j_gene	CDR3nt	CDR3aa
-	TRBD2	TRBV7-3	TRBJ2-1	TGTGCCAGCAGCTTAAGAATACTAGCGGGACGGGATGAGCAGTTCTTC	CASSLRILAGRDEQFF
-	-	TRBV5-1	TRBJ1-1	TGCGCCAGCAGCTTACAGGTGATGAACACTGAAGCTTTCTTT	CASSLQVMNTEAFF
-	TRBD1	TRBV18	TRBJ1-5	TGTGCCAGCTCACCGACAGGGGGGAATCAGCCCCAGCATTTT	CASSPTGGNQPQHF
-	-	TRBV4-1	TRBJ1-1	TGCGCCAGCAGCCAAGTCGCAGGGGAGAACACTGAAGCTTTCTTT	CASSQVAGENTEAFF
-	-	TRBV6-1	TRBJ1-3	TGTGCCAGCAGTGAAATGGTTAGCTCTGGAAACACCATATATTTT	CASSEMVSSGNTIYF
-	-	TRBV27	TRBJ2-1	TGTGCCAGCAGTTTATCGCCTTACAATGAGCAGTTCTTC	CASSLSPYNEQFF
-	-	TRBV5-4	TRBJ2-5	TGTGCCAGCAGCTTGGTTACTACCCAAGAGACCCAGTACTTC	CASSLVTTQETQYF
-	-	TRBV10-1	TRBJ1-2	TGCGCCAGCAGTGAGTCGATTGGCTACACCTTC	CASSESIGYTF
once	TRBD1	TRBV7-2	TRBJ1-3	TGTGCCAGCAGCCTGCAGACAGGGACCAACTCTGGAAACACCATATATTTT	CASSLQTGTNSGNTIYF
-	-	TRBV27	TRBJ2-7	TGTGCCAGCAGTTTATCGTCCCGGGGTCGGAACGAGCAGTACTTC	CASSLSSRGRNEQYF
-	-	TRBV4-3	TRBJ1-2	TGCGCCAGCAGCCAAGATGGGCGCCAGTCCTATGGCTACACCTTC	CASSQDGRQSYGYTF
-	TRBD2	TRBV9	TRBJ2-2	TGTGCCAGCAGCGTAACGACTAGCAGTAACACCGGGGAGCTGTTTTTT	CASSVTTSSNTGELFF
-	-	TRBV4-2	TRBJ1-2	TGTGCCAGCAGCCAAGATAAGGGGCCCCAGTATGGCTACACCTTC	CASSQDKGPQYGYTF